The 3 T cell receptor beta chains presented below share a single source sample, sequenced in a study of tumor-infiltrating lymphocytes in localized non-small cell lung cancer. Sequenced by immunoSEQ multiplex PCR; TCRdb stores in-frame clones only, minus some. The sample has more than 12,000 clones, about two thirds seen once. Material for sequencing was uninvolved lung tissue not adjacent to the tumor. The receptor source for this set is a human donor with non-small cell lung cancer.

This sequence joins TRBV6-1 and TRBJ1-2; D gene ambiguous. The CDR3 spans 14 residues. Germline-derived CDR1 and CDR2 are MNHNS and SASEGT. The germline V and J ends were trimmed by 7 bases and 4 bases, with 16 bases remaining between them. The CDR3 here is CASKRSNSGYGYTF. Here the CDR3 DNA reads TGTGCCAGCAAGCGCAGTAATTCGGGCTATGGCTACACCTTC.

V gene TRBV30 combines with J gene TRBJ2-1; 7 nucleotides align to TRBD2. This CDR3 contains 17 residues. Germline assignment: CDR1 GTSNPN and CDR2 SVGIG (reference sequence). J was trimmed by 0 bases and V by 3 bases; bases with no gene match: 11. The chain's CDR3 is CAWSPSGLRSSYNEQFF. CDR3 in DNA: TGTGCCTGGAGCCCTAGCGGCCTAAGGAGCTCCTACAATGAGCAGTTCTTC.

CDR3 residues: CSVEVILSRPGEQYF. The CDR3 DNA reads TGCAGCGTTGAAGTAATTTTAAGCCGGCCGGGCGAGCAGTACTTC. The rearrangement uses TRBV29-1 and TRBJ2-7; the D is unclear. The germline V and J ends were trimmed by 1 base and 6 bases, with 19 bases remaining between them. Germline V gene lookup returns CDR1 SQVTM and CDR2 ANQGSEA. The CDR3 totals 15 residues.